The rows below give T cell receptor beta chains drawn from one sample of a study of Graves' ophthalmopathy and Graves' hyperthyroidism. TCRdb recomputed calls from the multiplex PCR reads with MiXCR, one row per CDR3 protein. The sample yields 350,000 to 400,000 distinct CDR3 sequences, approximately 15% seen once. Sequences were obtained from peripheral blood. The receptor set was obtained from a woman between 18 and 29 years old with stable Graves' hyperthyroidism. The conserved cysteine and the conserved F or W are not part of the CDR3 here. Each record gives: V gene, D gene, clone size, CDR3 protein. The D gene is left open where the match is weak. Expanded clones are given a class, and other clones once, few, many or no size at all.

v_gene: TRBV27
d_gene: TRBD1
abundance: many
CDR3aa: ASSLDLGQGAEAF

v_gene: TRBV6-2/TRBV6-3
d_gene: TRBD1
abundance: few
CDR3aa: ASSYTGTGHEKLF

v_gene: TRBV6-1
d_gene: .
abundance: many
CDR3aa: ASSPILEGGGFEQY

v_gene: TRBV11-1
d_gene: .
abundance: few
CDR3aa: ASRGRNYGYT

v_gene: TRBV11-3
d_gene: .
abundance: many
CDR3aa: ASSVGRGTYEQY

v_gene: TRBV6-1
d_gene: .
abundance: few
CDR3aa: ASSPTGVPSGANVLT

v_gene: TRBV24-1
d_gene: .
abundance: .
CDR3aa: ATSDPDRALTGELF

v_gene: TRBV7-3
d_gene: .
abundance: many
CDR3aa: ASSFQYQETQY

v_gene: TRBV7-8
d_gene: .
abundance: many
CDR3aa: ASSLDSEAF

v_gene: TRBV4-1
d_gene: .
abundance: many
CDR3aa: ASSQVAGRGETQY

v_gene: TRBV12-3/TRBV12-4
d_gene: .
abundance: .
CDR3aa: ASSGGQANYGYT

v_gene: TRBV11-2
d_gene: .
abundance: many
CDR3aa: ASSRGAARGEQY

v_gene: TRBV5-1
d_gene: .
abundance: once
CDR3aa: ASRNTGDGSEAF

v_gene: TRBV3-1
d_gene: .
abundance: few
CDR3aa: ASSLGLHTEAF

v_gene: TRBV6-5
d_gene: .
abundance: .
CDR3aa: ASSYLPGTKPNTEAF

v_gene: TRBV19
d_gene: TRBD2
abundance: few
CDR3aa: ASSVAGGIQETQY

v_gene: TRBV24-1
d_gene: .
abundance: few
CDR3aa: ATSDLQGELGTGELF

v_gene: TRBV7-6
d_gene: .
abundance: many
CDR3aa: ASSPGARAYQETQY

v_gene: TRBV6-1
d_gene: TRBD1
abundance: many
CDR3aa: ATGQAGKNTEAF

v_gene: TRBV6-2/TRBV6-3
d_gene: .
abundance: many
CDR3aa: ASSSRSNQPQH

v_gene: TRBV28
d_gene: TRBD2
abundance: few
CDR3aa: ASSRRGSETQY

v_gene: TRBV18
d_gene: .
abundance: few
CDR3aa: ASSPLTRRSNTEAF

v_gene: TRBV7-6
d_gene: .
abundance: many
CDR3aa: ASSPDNFYEQY

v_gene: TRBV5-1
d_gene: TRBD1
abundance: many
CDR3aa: ASSGQGGTNSPLH

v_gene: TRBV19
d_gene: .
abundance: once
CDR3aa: ASSTKSGLHNQPQH

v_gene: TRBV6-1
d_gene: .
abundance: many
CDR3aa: ASSEWVQGEYEQY

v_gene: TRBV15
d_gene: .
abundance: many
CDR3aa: ATSREEERDGYT

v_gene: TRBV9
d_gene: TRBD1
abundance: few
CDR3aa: ASSVVGTVATSGNTIY

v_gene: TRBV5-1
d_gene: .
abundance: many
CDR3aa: ASSLAAGRGQPQH

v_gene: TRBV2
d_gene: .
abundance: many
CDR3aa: ASSQRGGETPNQPQH

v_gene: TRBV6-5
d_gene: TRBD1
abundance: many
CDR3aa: ASRQTGSTEAF